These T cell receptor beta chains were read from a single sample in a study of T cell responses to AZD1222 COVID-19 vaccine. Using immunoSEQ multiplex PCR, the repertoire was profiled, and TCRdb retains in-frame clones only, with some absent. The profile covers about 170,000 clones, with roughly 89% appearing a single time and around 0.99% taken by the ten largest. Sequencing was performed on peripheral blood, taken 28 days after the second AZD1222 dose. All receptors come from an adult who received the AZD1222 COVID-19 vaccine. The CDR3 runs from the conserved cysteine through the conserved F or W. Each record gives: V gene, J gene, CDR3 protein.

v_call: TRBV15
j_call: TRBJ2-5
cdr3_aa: CATSRDRRREETQYF

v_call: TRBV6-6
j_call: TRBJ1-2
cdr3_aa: CASSYLTGGRDYGYTF

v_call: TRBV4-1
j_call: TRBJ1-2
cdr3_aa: CASSQDRGRGGYTF

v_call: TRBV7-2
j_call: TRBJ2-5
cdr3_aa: CASSLTSGVRETQYF

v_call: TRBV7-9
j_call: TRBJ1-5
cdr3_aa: CASSLEGPRPQHF

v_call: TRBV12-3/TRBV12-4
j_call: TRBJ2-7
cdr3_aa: CASSPLLATEQYF

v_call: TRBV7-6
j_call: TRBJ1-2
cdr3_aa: CASSLVGSGGYTF

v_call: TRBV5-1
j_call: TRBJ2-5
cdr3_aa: CASSSSGQGRETQYF

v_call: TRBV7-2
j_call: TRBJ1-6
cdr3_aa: CASSFGRVGNSPLHF

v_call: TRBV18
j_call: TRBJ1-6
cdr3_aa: CASSPPNSPLHF

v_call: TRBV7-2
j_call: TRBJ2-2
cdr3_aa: CASSRRTENTGELFF

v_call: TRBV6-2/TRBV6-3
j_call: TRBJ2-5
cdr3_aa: CASSSRDRGTQYF

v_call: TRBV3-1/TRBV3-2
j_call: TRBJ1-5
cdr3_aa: CASSQGGGLQPQHF